This TCR beta chain was recorded in a study of shared T cell receptors in the human thymus. Unmatched junction bases numbered 25, after V lost 6 bases and J lost 2 bases. This CDR3 is 21 amino acids long. Germline CDR1 reads MNHEY; CDR2 reads SMNVEV (reference sequence). Sequencing used immunoSEQ multiplex PCR; TCRdb keeps in-frame clones, though not all of them. Here the sample spans roughly 700,000 clones, 85% to 90% being singletons. The data were also submitted as part of a second study, on human thymus T cells. From that report: Corrective surgery for congenital heart defects was being performed on the healthy Finnish infants who served as donors. Resections were taken during corrective heart surgery, and the thymus tissue came from these. Thymic repertoires of unrelated individuals were reported in related research to overlap highly.

The sample consisted of thymocytes. The TCR originated in a boy younger than two with a congenital heart defect. The V and J genes are TRBV27 and TRBJ2-3; TRBD2 matches at 8 bases. Here the CDR3 reads CASSPPSPPGGGGRSTDTQYF. The CDR3 DNA reads as TGTGCCAGCAGCCCGCCCTCTCCCCCCGGGGGAGGCGGGAGGTCCACAGATACGCAGTATTTT.